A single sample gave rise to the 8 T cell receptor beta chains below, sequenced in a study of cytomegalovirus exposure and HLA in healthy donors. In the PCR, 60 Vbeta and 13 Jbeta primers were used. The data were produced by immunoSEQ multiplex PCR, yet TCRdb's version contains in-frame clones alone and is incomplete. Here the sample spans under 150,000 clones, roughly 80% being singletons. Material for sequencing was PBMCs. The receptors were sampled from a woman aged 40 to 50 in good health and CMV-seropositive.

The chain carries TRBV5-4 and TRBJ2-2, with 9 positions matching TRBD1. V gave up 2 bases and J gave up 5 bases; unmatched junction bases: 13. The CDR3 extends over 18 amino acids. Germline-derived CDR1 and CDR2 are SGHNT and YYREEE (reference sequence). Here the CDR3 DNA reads TGTGCCAGCAGCTTAGGGGTTACCGGGACAGGGAGGACCGGGGAGCTGTTTTTT. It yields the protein CASSLGVTGTGRTGELFF.

This CDR3 reads CASSAGTHSRELFF. CDR3 sequence (DNA): TGTGCCAGCAGCGCCGGGACTCATTCGAGGGAGCTGTTTTTT. V is TRBV11-3 and J is TRBJ2-2; a weak D match, TRBD2 (6 bases). V gave up 5 bases and J gave up 9 bases, with 16 bases separating them. The CDR3 extends over 14 amino acids. Germline CDR1 is SGHNT and CDR2 is YENEEA.

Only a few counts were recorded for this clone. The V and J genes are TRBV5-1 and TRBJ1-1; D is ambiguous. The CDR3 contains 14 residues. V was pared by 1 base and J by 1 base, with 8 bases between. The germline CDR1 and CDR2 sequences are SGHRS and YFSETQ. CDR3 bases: TGCGCCAGCAGCTTGTTCCTAGAGAACACTGAAGCTTTCTTT. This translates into CASSLFLENTEAFF.

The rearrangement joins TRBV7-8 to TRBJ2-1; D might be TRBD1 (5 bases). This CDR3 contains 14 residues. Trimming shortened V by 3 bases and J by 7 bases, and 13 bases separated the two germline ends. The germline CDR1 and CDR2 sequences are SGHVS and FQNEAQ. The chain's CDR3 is CASSFLGVLNEQFF. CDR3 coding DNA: TGTGCCAGCAGCTTTCTAGGGGTGCTGAATGAGCAGTTCTTC.

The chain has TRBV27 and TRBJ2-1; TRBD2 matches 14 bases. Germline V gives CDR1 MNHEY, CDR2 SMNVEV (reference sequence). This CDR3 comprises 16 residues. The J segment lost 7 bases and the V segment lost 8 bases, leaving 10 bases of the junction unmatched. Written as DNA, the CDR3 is TGTGCCAGCTGGACTAGCGGGAGGCCCTTTCTGAATGAGCAGTTCTTC. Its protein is CASWTSGRPFLNEQFF.

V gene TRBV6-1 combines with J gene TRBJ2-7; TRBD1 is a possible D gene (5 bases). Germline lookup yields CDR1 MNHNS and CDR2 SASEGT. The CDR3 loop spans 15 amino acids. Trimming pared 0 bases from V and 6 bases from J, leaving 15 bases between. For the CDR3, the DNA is TGTGCCAGCAGTGAAGCTGGGCAGGGATACGCCGAGCAGTACTTC. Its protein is CASSEAGQGYAEQYF.

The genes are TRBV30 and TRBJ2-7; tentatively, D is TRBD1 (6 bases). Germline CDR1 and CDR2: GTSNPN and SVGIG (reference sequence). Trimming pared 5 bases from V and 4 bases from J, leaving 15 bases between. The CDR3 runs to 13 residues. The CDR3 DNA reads TGTGCCTGGGGTACAGGGTACACTTACGAGCAGTACTTC. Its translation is CAWGTGYTYEQYF.

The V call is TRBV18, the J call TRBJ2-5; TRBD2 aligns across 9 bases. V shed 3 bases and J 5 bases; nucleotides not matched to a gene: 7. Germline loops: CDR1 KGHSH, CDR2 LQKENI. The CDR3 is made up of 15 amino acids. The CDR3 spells CASSPDSGRGETQYF. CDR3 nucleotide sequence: TGTGCCAGCTCACCTGATAGCGGGAGAGGCGAGACCCAGTACTTC.